The 19 T cell receptor beta chains given below trace back to one sample, sequenced in a study of shared clonotypes between healthy human individuals (dated by TCRdb to about 2020). CD8 naive samples were CD45RO-negative cells positively selected for CCR7, giving a CD45RA+CCR7+ population that excluded TemRA cells. Libraries came from the immunoSEQ multiplex PCR assay. The source is immuneACCESS, and TCRdb retained only in-frame sequences with V and J called. Part of the clones is not carried over; for the studies checked, unresolved V genes explain less than half of this, and the remainder is unexplained. This sample has about 2.1 million clones in its table, and 93% of those were observed once. The top ten clonotypes cover about 1.7% of the sample. Input material: naive CD8+ T cells from PBMCs. In light of the paper, this sample's cell subset or site label describes: CD45RA+CCR7+. The source of these receptors is a man aged 18 to 29 in good health. Some clones in this sample may be carry-over from other donors' samples.

The chain has TRBV28 and TRBJ2-1; D unclear. The CDR3 is 15 amino acids. Deletions cut 1 base from V and 8 bases from J, with 15 bases between. CDR1 is MDHEN, CDR2 SYDVKM, per germline. CDR3: CASSLSWARVHEQFF. For the CDR3, the DNA is TGTGCCAGCAGTTTATCCTGGGCCCGAGTCCATGAGCAGTTCTTC.

The chain has TRBV13 and TRBJ2-3; the match to TRBD1 covers 10 bases. Losses at the gene ends were 5 bases for V and 2 bases for J; bases not matched to a gene: 7. From germline, CDR1 is PRHDT and CDR2 FYEKMQ (reference sequence). The CDR3 covers 16 residues. The CDR3 DNA is TGTGCCAGCAGCCCACGGACAGGGGGGGTCACAGATACGCAGTATTTT. Residues: CASSPRTGGVTDTQYF.

The rearrangement links TRBV5-6 to TRBJ1-1; possible D gene TRBD1, 5 bases. Germline V CDR1 and CDR2: SGHDT, YYEEEE. The CDR3 consists of 18 residues. Trimming stripped 2 bases from V and 1 base from J, with 21 bases between. CDR3 sequence reads: CASSFLTPPSGGNTEAFF. The CDR3 region has the DNA TGTGCCAGCAGCTTCTTAACCCCACCGTCGGGGGGGAACACTGAAGCTTTCTTT.

The chain employs TRBV5-4 and TRBJ1-1, with a possible D match to TRBD1 (6 bases). Germline V gene lookup returns CDR1 SGHNT and CDR2 YYREEE (reference sequence). This CDR3 has 19 amino acids. V lost 0 bases and J lost 0, with 21 bases in between. CDR3 protein: CASSLDLFGTKGMNTEAFF. The CDR3 DNA follows: TGTGCCAGCAGCTTGGATCTTTTCGGGACAAAGGGTATGAACACTGAAGCTTTCTTT.

The rearrangement uses TRBV6-5 and TRBJ1-1; unclear D gene. Germline lookup yields CDR1 MNHEY and CDR2 SVGAGI. The CDR3 runs 15 residues. Trimming took 1 base from V and 8 from J, leaving 17 bases between them. CDR3 DNA sequence: TGTGCCAGCAGTTACTTCCCCTCGACGGGTCCCGAAGCTTTCTTT. This gives the protein CASSYFPSTGPEAFF.

This chain connects TRBV25-1 to TRBJ2-5, with 11 bases aligning to TRBD2. Germline CDR1 and CDR2: MGHDK and SYGVNS. Germline trimming cut 8 bases from V and 5 bases from J; bases unmatched to any gene: 10. The CDR3 extends over 15 amino acids. As DNA, the CDR3 is TGTGCCAGCCTTCGGACTAGCGGGCCCTCGGAGACCCAGTACTTC. Translated, it gives CASLRTSGPSETQYF. Combining the CDR3 with reference TRBV25-1 and TRBJ2-5 gives the whole variable domain EADIYQTPRYLVIGTGKKITLECSQTMGHDKMYWYQQDPGMELHLIHYSYGVNSTEKGDLSSESTVSRIRTEHFPLTLESARPSHTSQYLCASLRTSGPSETQYFGPGTRLLVL.

This chain joins TRBV5-1 and TRBJ1-1; a possible D gene is TRBD1 (5 bases). Germline V gene data show CDR1 as SGHRS and CDR2 as YFSETQ. The CDR3 has 13 residues. Trimming pared 4 bases from V and 5 bases from J, leaving 12 bases between. The CDR3 loop is CASSQGQVTEAFF. The DNA for the CDR3 is TGCGCCAGCAGCCAGGGTCAGGTTACTGAAGCTTTCTTT. The entire variable domain, with the rest obtained from reference TRBV5-1 and TRBJ1-1, is as follows: KAGVTQTPRYLIKTRGQQVTLSCSPISGHRSVSWYQQTPGQGLQFLFEYFSETQRNKGNFPGRFSGRQFSNSRSEMNVSTLELGDSALYLCASSQGQVTEAFFGQGTRLTVV.

Points on this clone: Within the sample, other DNA sequences also encode this same CDR3. The genes are TRBV27 and TRBJ2-7, with 9 bases that match TRBD1. The CDR3 runs to 14 residues. CDR1 and CDR2 from the germline V gene are MNHEY and SMNVEV (reference sequence). J lost 1 base, V lost 5 bases, and 3 bases had no gene match. This chain's CDR3 is CASSVTGGSYEQYF. CDR3 coding DNA: TGTGCCAGCAGTGTGACAGGGGGATCCTACGAGCAGTACTTC.

This rearrangement joins TRBV30 to TRBJ1-1; D may be TRBD1 (6 bases). Trimming took off 2 bases at V and 3 bases at J, with 16 bases between the two ends. The CDR3 spans 15 residues. Per the germline V gene, CDR1 is GTSNPN and CDR2 is SVGIG (reference sequence). The CDR3 loop is CAWSPWDRGYTEAFF. The CDR3 nucleotides read TGTGCCTGGAGTCCGTGGGATAGGGGGTACACTGAAGCTTTCTTT.

V and J are TRBV28 and TRBJ2-5; 9 bases are shared with TRBD2. Germline lookup yields CDR1 MDHEN and CDR2 SYDVKM. J gave up 3 bases and V 3 bases, and 2 bases lay outside the gene matches. The CDR3 has 14 amino acids. CDR3 DNA: TGTGCCAGCAGTTTGCGGGGGGGGAAAGAGACCCAGTACTTC. It specifies CASSLRGGKETQYF.

With regard to this clone: The sample has other DNA sequences that encode this CDR3 too. The chain has TRBV7-9 and TRBJ1-2; 7 nucleotides agree with TRBD1. CDR1 is SEHNR, CDR2 FQNEAQ, per germline (reference sequence). With 3 bases clipped from V and 6 bases from J, the junction kept 1 base outside the gene matches. The CDR3 sequence is 12 residues long. CDR3 protein: CASSFGTDGYTF. The DNA of the CDR3 is TGTGCCAGCAGCTTCGGGACAGATGGCTACACCTTC.

The chain links TRBV6-1 to TRBJ2-7; the D call may be TRBD1 or TRBD2 (5 bases each). CDR1 and CDR2 from the germline V gene are MNHNS and SASEGT. This CDR3 comprises 14 residues. V was cut by 4 bases and J by 3 bases, with 13 bases left in between. The CDR3 reads CASSARDGYYEQYF. CDR3 nucleotides: TGTGCCAGCAGTGCCCGGGACGGATACTACGAGCAGTACTTC.

The genes are TRBV10-3 and TRBJ2-1; no reliable D call. The ends were cut back, 2 bases at V and 2 bases at J, with 13 bases in the middle. The length of the CDR3 is 16 residues. Germline V gene sequence: CDR1 ENHRY, CDR2 SYGVKD. The chain's CDR3 is CAISEGPLPPYNEQFF. CDR3 bases: TGTGCCATCAGTGAGGGTCCTCTCCCCCCCTACAATGAGCAGTTCTTC.

As concerns this clone: Other DNA sequences in the same sample also yield this CDR3. This sequence joins TRBV7-9 and TRBJ2-7; TRBD1 matches at 7 bases. The junction had 5 bases not matched to a gene; V was cut back by 5 bases and J by 1 base. This CDR3 is built from 14 residues. The germline gives CDR1 SEHNR, CDR2 FQNEAQ (reference sequence). CDR3 sequence: CASSHGTDSYEQYF. The DNA of the CDR3 is TGTGCCAGCAGCCACGGGACAGATTCCTACGAGCAGTACTTC.

The gene calls are TRBV7-9 and TRBJ1-2; D is ambiguous. The CDR3 is 11 residues long. Trimming cost V 2 bases and J 13 bases, with 11 bases left between them. Germline-derived CDR1 and CDR2 are SEHNR and FQNEAQ (reference sequence). The CDR3 spells CASSLNAAPTF. The CDR3 nucleotides read TGTGCCAGCAGCTTAAATGCTGCCCCCACCTTC.

About this clone: Other DNA sequences in this specimen translate into the identical CDR3. The V call is TRBV27, the J call TRBJ2-3; D gene ambiguous. CDR3 size: 12 residues. The ends were cut back, 2 bases at V and 4 bases at J, with 4 bases in the middle. Germline assignment: CDR1 MNHEY and CDR2 SMNVEV (reference sequence). This chain's CDR3 is CASSLNADTQYF. CDR3 sequence (DNA): TGTGCCAGCAGTTTAAACGCAGATACGCAGTATTTT.

This sequence joins TRBV9 and TRBJ2-7, with unresolved D. Trimming took 4 bases from V and 3 from J, leaving 17 bases between them. The CDR3 is 15 residues long. Germline V lookup: CDR1 SGDLS, CDR2 YYNGEE. The CDR3 here is CASSLGPAENYEQYF. The CDR3 region has the DNA TGTGCCAGCAGCCTCGGCCCCGCGGAGAACTACGAGCAGTACTTC.

Of note for this clone: Other DNA sequences in this sample translate to the same CDR3. The DNA for the CDR3 is TGTGCCAGCAGCCCCGGGACCCTCTACGAGCAGTACTTC. This codes for CASSPGTLYEQYF. The V gene is TRBV9, the J gene TRBJ2-7; D might be TRBD1 or TRBD2, each matching 5 bases. V lost 4 bases to trimming and J lost 3 bases, with 11 bases between them. CDR1 and CDR2 from the germline V gene are SGDLS and YYNGEE. The CDR3 covers 13 residues.

This rearrangement joins TRBV10-3 to TRBJ1-1; D might be TRBD1 (5 bases). Looked up from germline, CDR1 is ENHRY and CDR2 is SYGVKD. Trimming pared 4 bases from V and 6 bases from J, leaving 9 bases between. This CDR3 is 12 amino acids long. CDR3 amino acids: CAISGDGSEAFF. CDR3 sequence (DNA): TGTGCCATCAGTGGGGACGGTTCTGAAGCTTTCTTT.